These 15 T cell receptor beta chains were all obtained from the same sample, sequenced in a study of T cells after yellow fever vaccination. TCRdb recomputed calls from the 5' RACE reads with MiXCR, one row per CDR3 protein. This table has around 360,000 distinct CDR3 sequences, under 14% appearing once. The sample was PBMCs, taken on the day of the first yellow fever vaccination. Every receptor here comes from a man between 18 and 29 years old who received the YFV17D yellow fever vaccine.

J is TRBJ2-7 and V is TRBV7-3; 9 nucleotides align to TRBD2. Germline lookup yields CDR1 SGHTA and CDR2 FQGTGA. This CDR3 is 15 amino acids long. After removal of 5 bases from V and 3 bases from J, the junction contained 8 bases not matched to a gene. DNA of the CDR3: TGTGCCAGCAGCCCCTTAGCGGGGGTGCACTACGAGCAGTACGTC. The encoded protein is CASSPLAGVHYEQYV.

This clonotype was seen ten or more times. The rearrangement links TRBV29-1 to TRBJ2-6; D gene uncertain. Germline values: CDR1 SQVTM, CDR2 ANQGSEA. Trimming pared 8 bases from V and 1 base from J, leaving 6 bases between. The CDR3 covers 12 residues. The CDR3 spells CSSISGANVLTF. As DNA, the CDR3 is TGCAGCTCAATATCTGGGGCCAACGTCCTGACTTTC.

This clonotype was detected a few times. The V call is TRBV29-1, the J call TRBJ1-2; D remains unclear. Germline CDR1 and CDR2: SQVTM and ANQGSEA. The germline V and J ends were trimmed by 4 bases and 4 bases, with 22 bases remaining between them. There are 16 residues in the CDR3. This CDR3 is CSVVMVSDRSGYGYTF. CDR3 in DNA: TGCAGCGTTGTTATGGTCAGCGACCGCTCGGGCTATGGCTACACCTTC. Full variable domain (rest looked up from reference TRBV29-1 and TRBJ1-2): SAVISQKPSRDICQRGTSLTIQCQVDSQVTMMFWYRQQPGQSLTLIATANQGSEATYESGFVIDKFPISRPNLTFSTLTVSNMSPEDSSIYLCSVVMVSDRSGYGYTFGSGTRLTVV.

The gene calls are TRBV5-5 and TRBJ1-2; TRBD1 agrees at 8 bases. With 3 bases clipped from V and 6 bases from J, the junction kept 7 bases outside the gene matches. The CDR3 has 14 amino acids. CDR1 and CDR2 (germline): SGHKS, YYEKEE (reference sequence). CDR3 loop: CASSSGGPANGYTF. The DNA of the CDR3 is TGTGCCAGCAGCTCAGGGGGCCCAGCCAATGGCTACACCTTC.

This clonotype was seen only a few times. The rearrangement joins TRBV20-1 to TRBJ2-7; TRBD1 agrees at 8 bases. CDR3 length equals 13 residues. In germline, CDR1 is DFQATT, CDR2 SNEGSKA (reference sequence). With 6 bases clipped from V and 6 bases from J, the junction kept 10 bases outside the gene matches. The CDR3 protein is CSATGQVVSEQYF. As DNA, the CDR3 is TGCAGTGCCACGGGACAGGTAGTGAGCGAGCAGTACTTC.

This clonotype was seen more than once but under ten times. The V call is TRBV5-1, the J call TRBJ1-1, with D maybe TRBD1 (5 bases). Trimming removed 3 bases at V and 1 base at J, with 10 bases between. The germline CDR1 and CDR2 sequences are SGHRS and YFSETQ. This CDR3 spans 14 amino acids. The CDR3: CASSSGRSNTEAFF. The CDR3 coding sequence is TGCGCCAGCAGCTCGGGACGGTCGAACACTGAAGCTTTCTTT.

The chain combines TRBV14 with TRBJ1-4, with D uncertain. CDR3 length: 11 amino acids. CDR1 is SGHDN, CDR2 FVKESK, per germline. Trimming took 1 base from V and 11 from J, leaving 5 bases between them. For the CDR3, the DNA is TGTGCCAGCAGCCAAGGGACGAAACTGTTTTTT. Translated: CASSQGTKLFF.

The rearrangement uses TRBV6-2 or TRBV6-3 and TRBJ2-7; tentative D call: TRBD2 (5 bases). This CDR3 region has 14 residues. V lost 5 bases and J 2 bases, leaving 13 bases between the germline ends. Germline loops: CDR1 MNHEY, CDR2 SVGEGT. This CDR3 is CASSPVGVTYEQYF. DNA for the CDR3: TGTGCCAGCAGTCCAGTCGGGGTTACCTACGAGCAGTACTTC.

This clonotype was counted between two and nine times. The V call is TRBV5-1, the J call TRBJ1-2, with a tentative D call TRBD1 (5 bases). Germline loops: CDR1 SGHRS, CDR2 YFSETQ. CDR3 length: 14 residues. Trimming pared 4 bases from V and 6 bases from J, leaving 16 bases between. CDR3 loop: CASSTTGRENGYTF. The CDR3, as DNA: TGCGCCAGCAGCACTACGGGCAGGGAGAATGGCTACACCTTC.

At least ten counts were recorded for this clonotype. This chain uses TRBV3-1 with TRBJ2-1; 10 bases fit TRBD2. After removal of 4 bases from V and 3 bases from J, the junction contained 3 bases not matched to a gene. The CDR3 is 15 residues long. CDR1 and CDR2 (germline): LGHDT, YNNKEL (reference sequence). CDR3 nucleotides: TGTGCCAGCAGCCGAGTAGCGGGGGGCTACAATGAGCAGTTCTTC. Amino acids: CASSRVAGGYNEQFF.

The V and J genes are TRBV4-2 and TRBJ2-1; D not certain. CDR1 is LGHNA, CDR2 YNFKEQ, per germline. The V and J ends lost 2 bases and 7 bases respectively, with 18 bases between them. This CDR3 contains 16 residues. CDR3 nucleotide sequence: TGTGCCAGCAGCCAAACCGGGCAGGCGGTTGGGAATGAGCAGTTCTTC. This gives the protein CASSQTGQAVGNEQFF.

This rearrangement joins TRBV20-1 to TRBJ1-5; unclear D gene. Germline loops: CDR1 DFQATT, CDR2 SNEGSKA (reference sequence). This CDR3 comprises 14 residues. V was pared by 2 bases and J by 2 bases, with 10 bases between. CDR3 protein: CSARQRIGNQPQHF. The CDR3 DNA reads as TGCAGTGCTAGACAGAGAATAGGCAATCAGCCCCAGCATTTT.

J is TRBJ1-2 and V is TRBV6-5; 10 bases are a match to TRBD1. J was trimmed by 4 bases and V by 2 bases; bases with no gene match: 7. Germline loops: CDR1 MNHEY, CDR2 SVGAGI. The CDR3 sequence is 16 residues long. CDR3 sequence (DNA): TGTGCCAGCAGTTACGTAAGGGACAGGGGTCCCTATGGCTACACCTTC. Its protein is CASSYVRDRGPYGYTF.

V gene TRBV27 combines with J gene TRBJ2-5; D assignment may be TRBD1 or TRBD2 (5 bases each). Germline V gene lookup returns CDR1 MNHEY and CDR2 SMNVEV (reference sequence). Trimming removed 4 bases from V and 4 bases from J, with 16 bases in between. The CDR3 totals 15 residues. The CDR3 region has the DNA TGTGCCAGCAGTTATGGGGGAAGGCTAGGAGAGACCCAGTACTTC. Its translation: CASSYGGRLGETQYF.

The chain uses TRBV20-1 and TRBJ2-3; 10 bases fit TRBD2. The V and J ends lost 2 bases and 1 base, in that order; junction bases with no gene match: 3. Germline CDR1 DFQATT, CDR2 SNEGSKA (reference sequence). The CDR3 spans 15 residues. CDR3 amino acids: CSARLGLAGTDTQYF. CDR3 bases: TGCAGTGCTAGACTAGGACTAGCGGGCACAGATACGCAGTATTTT.